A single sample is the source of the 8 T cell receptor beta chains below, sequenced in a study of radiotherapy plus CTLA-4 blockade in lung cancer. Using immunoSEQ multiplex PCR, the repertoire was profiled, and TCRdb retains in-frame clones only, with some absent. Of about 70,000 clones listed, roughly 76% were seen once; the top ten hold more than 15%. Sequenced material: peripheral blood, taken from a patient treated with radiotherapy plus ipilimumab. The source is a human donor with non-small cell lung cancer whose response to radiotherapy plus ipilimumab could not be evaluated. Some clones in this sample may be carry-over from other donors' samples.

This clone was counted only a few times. Here the CDR3 reads CASTTATTNSPLHF. The DNA for the CDR3 is TGTGCCAGTACTACCGCGACTACTAATTCACCCCTCCACTTT. The chain couples TRBV2 to TRBJ1-6; D uncertain. V was shortened by 9 bases and J by 6 bases, with 15 bases between the two germline ends. The CDR3 is made up of 14 amino acids. Germline V gene lookup returns CDR1 SNHLY and CDR2 FYNNEI.

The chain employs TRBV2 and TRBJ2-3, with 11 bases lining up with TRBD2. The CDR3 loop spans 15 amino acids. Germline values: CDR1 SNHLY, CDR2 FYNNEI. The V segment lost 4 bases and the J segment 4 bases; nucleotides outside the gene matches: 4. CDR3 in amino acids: CASSVTSGVPDTQYF. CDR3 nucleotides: TGTGCCAGCAGTGTGACTAGCGGGGTGCCAGATACGCAGTATTTT.

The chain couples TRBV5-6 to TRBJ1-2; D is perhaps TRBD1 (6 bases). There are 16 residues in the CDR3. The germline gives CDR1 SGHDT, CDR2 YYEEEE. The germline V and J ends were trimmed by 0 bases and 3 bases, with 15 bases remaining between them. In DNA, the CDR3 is TGTGCCAGCAGCTTGGGTGGCAGGGGAAGTGACTATGGCTACACCTTC. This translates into CASSLGGRGSDYGYTF.

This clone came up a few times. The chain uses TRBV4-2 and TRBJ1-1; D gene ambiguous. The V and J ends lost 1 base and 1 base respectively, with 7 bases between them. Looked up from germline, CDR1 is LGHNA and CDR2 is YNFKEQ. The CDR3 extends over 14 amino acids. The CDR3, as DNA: TGTGCCAGCAGCCAAGGATCCAGGAACACTGAAGCTTTCTTT. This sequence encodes CASSQGSRNTEAFF.

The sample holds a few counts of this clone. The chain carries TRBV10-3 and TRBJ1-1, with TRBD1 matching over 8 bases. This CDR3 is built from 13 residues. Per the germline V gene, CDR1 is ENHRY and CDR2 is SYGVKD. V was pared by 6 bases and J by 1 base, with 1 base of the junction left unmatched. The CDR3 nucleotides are TGTGCCATCAGGGACAGGGCGAACACTGAAGCTTTCTTT. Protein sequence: CAIRDRANTEAFF.

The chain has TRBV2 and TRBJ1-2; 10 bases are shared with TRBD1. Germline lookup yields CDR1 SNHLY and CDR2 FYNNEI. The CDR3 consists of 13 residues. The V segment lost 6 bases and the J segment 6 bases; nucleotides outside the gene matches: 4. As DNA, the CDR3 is TGTGCCAGCAGAGCCGGACAGGGGGATGGCTACACCTTC. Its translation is CASRAGQGDGYTF.

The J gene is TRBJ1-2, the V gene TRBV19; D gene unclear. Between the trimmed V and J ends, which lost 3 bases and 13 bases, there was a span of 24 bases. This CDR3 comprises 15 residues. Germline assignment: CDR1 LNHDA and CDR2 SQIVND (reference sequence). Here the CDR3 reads CASSIVFVQDVGGTF. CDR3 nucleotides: TGTGCCAGTAGTATCGTGTTCGTTCAGGACGTCGGAGGCACCTTC.

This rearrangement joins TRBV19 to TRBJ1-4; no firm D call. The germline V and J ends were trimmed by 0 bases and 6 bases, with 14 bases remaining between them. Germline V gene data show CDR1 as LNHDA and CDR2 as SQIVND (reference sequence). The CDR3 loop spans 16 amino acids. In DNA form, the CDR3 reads TGTGCCAGTAGTATAGATCGCCGGGTATTTCATGAAAAACTGTTTTTT. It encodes CASSIDRRVFHEKLFF. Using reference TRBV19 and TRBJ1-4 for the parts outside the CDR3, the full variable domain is DGGITQSPKYLFRKEGQNVTLSCEQNLNHDAMYWYRQDPGQGLRLIYYSQIVNDFQKGDIAEGYSVSREKKESFPLTVTSAQKNPTAFYLCASSIDRRVFHEKLFFGSGTQLSVL.